This TCR beta chain was recovered during a study of T cells in Graves' hyperthyroidism and ophthalmopathy. Trimming removed 4 bases from V and 9 bases from J; junction bases left unmatched: 11. CDR1 is SNHLY, CDR2 FYNNEI, per germline. The CDR3 extends over 14 amino acids. This clonotype was detected many times. Using more than 7.5 ml of fresh peripheral blood, PBMCs were prepared. The source material, RNA transcripts, was used to amplify TCR beta CDR3 regions. The TCR CDR3 was amplified in a first-round RT-PCR using the HTBI primer set. Using its own MiXCR run on the multiplex PCR reads, TCRdb lists one record per CDR3 protein. The profile shows hundreds of thousands of distinct CDR3 sequences, roughly 13% of them singletons.

The source material was blood. This clonotype was sampled from a woman under 30 with Graves' hyperthyroidism. The gene calls are TRBV2 and TRBJ1-2; 7 bases agree with TRBD1. This CDR3 reads CASSGVEGGLSYTF. The CDR3 nucleotides read TGTGCCAGCAGTGGCGTTGAAGGGGGCTTGAGCTACACCTTC.